These 13 T cell receptor beta chains were all obtained from the same sample, sequenced in a study of blood T cell repertoires in COVID-19. Measured with immunoSEQ multiplex PCR; TCRdb has only the in-frame clones, and not every one. Among approximately 300,000 clones, 88% were seen once, and the ten largest hold about 10%. The sequenced sample was peripheral blood. The receptors shown here come from a woman younger than 45 with COVID-19, enrolled during active disease.

The V call is TRBV4-3, the J call TRBJ2-5; 7 bases are a match to TRBD2. Germline-derived CDR1 and CDR2 are LGHNA and YSLEER. The CDR3 extends over 14 amino acids. Trimming cost V 4 bases and J 2 bases; bases outside gene matches: 4. This CDR3 is CASSPGAGQETQYF. DNA of the CDR3: TGCGCCAGCAGCCCAGGAGCGGGACAAGAGACCCAGTACTTC.

In its sample, this clone was seen a few times. The chain carries TRBV10-2 and TRBJ2-7; the D gene is possibly TRBD1 (7 bases). The CDR3 has 12 residues. Trimming left V 8 bases short and J 3 bases short, with 11 bases between. From germline, CDR1 is WSHSY and CDR2 SAAADI. CDR3: CASVQGGYEQYF. The CDR3 DNA follows: TGCGCCAGCGTTCAGGGGGGCTACGAGCAGTACTTC.

This chain joins TRBV4-3 and TRBJ2-7; 13 bases map to TRBD2. This CDR3 is 15 amino acids long. Germline assignment: CDR1 LGHNA and CDR2 YSLEER. V was pared by 1 base and J by 4 bases, with 1 base of the junction left unmatched. Written as DNA, the CDR3 is TGCGCCAGCAGCCAAGTGACTAGCGGGAGGTACGAGCAGTACTTC. This codes for CASSQVTSGRYEQYF.

The chain is built from TRBV28 and TRBJ1-1, with 11 bases aligning to TRBD1. V was clipped by 4 bases and J by 1 base; unmatched bases: 2. CDR3 length: 15 amino acids. From germline, CDR1 is MDHEN and CDR2 SYDVKM. CDR3 nucleotide sequence: TGTGCCAGCAGTTCCGGGACAGGGGGGAACACTGAAGCTTTCTTT. It translates to CASSSGTGGNTEAFF. The whole variable domain, remainder taken from reference TRBV28 and TRBJ1-1, is DVKVTQSSRYLVKRTGEKVFLECVQDMDHENMFWYRQDPGLGLRLIYFSYDVKMKEKGDIPEGYSVSREKKERFSLILESASTNQTSMYLCASSSGTGGNTEAFFGQGTRLTVV.

The chain joins TRBV7-9 to TRBJ2-1, with D possibly TRBD1 on 6 matching bases. Trimming shortened V by 6 bases and J by 9 bases, and 21 bases separated the two germline ends. CDR3 length: 15 amino acids. The germline V gene encodes CDR1 SEHNR and CDR2 FQNEAQ (reference sequence). Written as DNA, the CDR3 is TGTGCCAGCAGTTCCCGGGACAAGCTACTCGGTGAGCAGTTCTTC. It specifies CASSSRDKLLGEQFF.

This sequence joins TRBV19 and TRBJ2-1, with a possible D match to TRBD2 (5 bases). CDR3 length: 16 residues. Germline CDR1 LNHDA, CDR2 SQIVND (reference sequence). The germline V and J ends were trimmed by 7 bases and 6 bases, with 22 bases remaining between them. CDR3 sequence reads: CASTQLVSFSGNEQFF. CDR3 DNA sequence: TGTGCCAGTACTCAACTAGTATCCTTTTCTGGCAATGAGCAGTTCTTC. Based on the CDR3 plus reference TRBV19 and TRBJ2-1, the full variable domain is DGGITQSPKYLFRKEGQNVTLSCEQNLNHDAMYWYRQDPGQGLRLIYYSQIVNDFQKGDIAEGYSVSREKKESFPLTVTSAQKNPTAFYLCASTQLVSFSGNEQFFGPGTRLTVL.

This clone is a singleton in its sample. The rearrangement links TRBV19 to TRBJ1-1; no firm D call. V was pared by 5 bases and J by 4 bases, with 8 bases between. Germline values: CDR1 LNHDA, CDR2 SQIVND (reference sequence). This CDR3 spans 12 amino acids. CDR3 in amino acids: CASSPSGTEAFF. The DNA of the CDR3 is TGTGCCAGTAGTCCTTCCGGCACTGAAGCTTTCTTT.

The CDR3 protein is CASSIGRTNYGYTF. CDR3 nucleotides: TGTGCCAGTAGTATCGGCAGGACTAACTATGGCTACACCTTC. The chain joins TRBV19 to TRBJ1-2; D is unclear. The germline V gene has CDR1 LNHDA and CDR2 SQIVND (reference sequence). The V and J ends lost 3 bases and 0 bases respectively, with 8 bases between them. This CDR3 has 14 residues. The full variable domain, completed using reference TRBV19 and TRBJ1-2, is DGGITQSPKYLFRKEGQNVTLSCEQNLNHDAMYWYRQDPGQGLRLIYYSQIVNDFQKGDIAEGYSVSREKKESFPLTVTSAQKNPTAFYLCASSIGRTNYGYTFGSGTRLTVV.

The V and J genes are TRBV24-1 and TRBJ2-3; 8 bases match TRBD2. CDR1 is KGHDR, CDR2 SFDVKD, per germline. The CDR3 is 17 amino acids. J was trimmed by 0 bases and V by 5 bases; bases with no gene match: 9. The CDR3 bases are TGTGCCACCAGTGGCGCGCGGGGGGTGCATAGCACAGATACGCAGTATTTT. Translated, it gives CATSGARGVHSTDTQYF.

The CDR3 is CASSLGSGNEQFF. In DNA, the CDR3 is TGTGCCAGCAGCTTGGGGAGTGGGAATGAGCAGTTCTTC. J is TRBJ2-1 and V is TRBV5-4; D is ambiguous. This CDR3 has 13 residues. Trimming left V 0 bases short and J 7 bases short, with 8 bases between. The germline CDR1 and CDR2 sequences are SGHNT and YYREEE (reference sequence).

The gene calls are TRBV5-8 and TRBJ2-7; 8 bases are a match to TRBD2. The CDR3 has 14 amino acids. V lost 4 bases and J lost 3; bases outside the gene matches: 6. The germline V gene encodes CDR1 SGHTS and CDR2 YDEGEE. The CDR3 DNA reads as TGTGCCAGCAGCCAGACTAGCGCGGACTACGAGCAGTACTTC. It encodes CASSQTSADYEQYF.

This clone showed up just once. The chain is built from TRBV23-1 and TRBJ2-6; a weak D match, TRBD1 (6 bases). TRBV23-1 is noted as an ORF with a role that remains uncertain. The CDR3 extends over 16 amino acids. V shed 4 bases and J shed 0 bases, with 10 bases lying between them. The CDR3 loop reads CASSRDTSSGANVLTF. In DNA form, the CDR3 reads TGCGCCAGCAGTCGGGACACGAGCTCTGGGGCCAACGTCCTGACTTTC.

This chain connects TRBV28 to TRBJ1-2; D not resolved. V lost 10 bases, J lost 8 bases, and 11 bases lay in between. The length of the CDR3 is 10 residues. Germline loops: CDR1 MDHEN, CDR2 SYDVKM. The CDR3 coding sequence is TGTGCCACCGAAGAGCGGGGCTACACCTTC. It codes for CATEERGYTF.